Below are 27 T cell receptor beta chains sequenced from a single sample in a study of T cell responses to AZD1222 COVID-19 vaccine (dated by TCRdb to 2020 to 2023). Libraries were built with the immunoSEQ multiplex PCR assay. The table comes from immuneACCESS by way of TCRdb, which keeps in-frame sequences with V and J called. Part of the clones is missing from these tables; in studies checked, under half for an unresolved V gene and the rest for unknown reasons. The sample records about 150,000 clones, around 84% of which are singletons. The leading ten clones occupy 5.1% of the sample. The intended sense of this specimen's time point label: about 28 days (+/-7) after the second vaccine dose. This specimen consisted of peripheral blood, obtained 28 days after the second AZD1222 dose. All receptors derive from an adult who received the AZD1222 COVID-19 vaccine.

V and J are TRBV21-1 and TRBJ1-5. TRBV21-1 is listed as a pseudogene. This CDR3 has 20 residues. The CDR3: CASSKGGRANVGGFYQPQHF. The CDR3 DNA sequence: TGTGCCAGCAGCAAAGGGGGAAGGGCGAACGTAGGGGGGTTTTATCAGCCCCAGCATTTT.

This chain links TRBV3-1 (or the pseudogene TRBV3-2) with TRBJ2-5; 11 nucleotides agree with TRBD2. CDR3 length: 15 amino acids. Germline V gene lookup returns CDR1 LGHDT and CDR2 YNNKEL (reference sequence). V shed 7 bases, J shed 5 bases, and the junction held 9 bases outside the gene matches. The CDR3 spells CASNDWTSGLETQYF. CDR3 nucleotides: TGTGCCAGCAACGACTGGACTAGCGGGTTGGAGACCCAGTACTTC.

V and J are TRBV3-1 (or the pseudogene TRBV3-2) and TRBJ2-5; 14 bases match TRBD2. The CDR3 runs to 15 residues. V was pared by 4 bases and J by 5 bases, with 3 bases of the junction left unmatched. CDR1 and CDR2 from the germline V gene are LGHDT and YNNKEL (reference sequence). CDR3 residues: CASSLGTSGSETQYF. Written as DNA, the CDR3 is TGTGCCAGCAGCCTTGGGACTAGCGGGAGCGAGACCCAGTACTTC.

The gene calls are TRBV4-2 and TRBJ2-1; possible D gene TRBD2, 6 bases. The CDR3 spans 14 residues. V was trimmed by 1 base and J by 7 bases, leaving 11 bases between them. Looked up from germline, CDR1 is LGHNA and CDR2 is YNFKEQ. The DNA of the CDR3 is TGTGCCAGCAGCCAAGGGAGGGACTTGAATGAGCAGTTCTTC. Translating it yields CASSQGRDLNEQFF.

The CDR3 here is CASSLSPYSGNTIYF. CDR3 in DNA: TGCGCCAGCAGCTTGTCGCCTTACTCTGGAAACACCATATATTTT. The rearrangement links TRBV5-1 to TRBJ1-3; D not certain. Germline values: CDR1 SGHRS, CDR2 YFSETQ. CDR3 length equals 15 residues. V was shortened by 1 base and J by 0 bases, with 8 bases between the two germline ends.

The J gene is TRBJ2-1, the V gene TRBV4-2; no reliable D call. From germline, CDR1 is LGHNA and CDR2 YNFKEQ. V was trimmed by 4 bases and J by 0 bases, leaving 7 bases between them. The CDR3 spans 14 residues. The CDR3 DNA is TGTGCCAGCAGCCCCCCGGGCTCCTACAATGAGCAGTTCTTC. The encoded protein is CASSPPGSYNEQFF.

This clone appeared a few times. The chain joins TRBV5-6 to TRBJ2-3; TRBD1 matches 7 bases. The CDR3 spans 15 residues. The germline V gene encodes CDR1 SGHDT and CDR2 YYEEEE. The trim removed 3 bases at V and 5 bases at J, leaving 9 bases unmatched. The CDR3 protein is CASSWRQGQGDTQYF. As DNA, the CDR3 is TGTGCCAGCAGCTGGCGACAGGGTCAGGGAGATACGCAGTATTTT.

This rearrangement joins TRBV5-1 to TRBJ2-2; D gene uncertain. V was clipped by 5 bases and J by 3 bases, with 11 bases between them. Germline lookup yields CDR1 SGHRS and CDR2 YFSETQ. This CDR3 is 14 amino acids long. In DNA form, the CDR3 reads TGCGCCAGCAGAGGCGCGACGGACACCGGGGAGCTGTTTTTT. Amino acid sequence: CASRGATDTGELFF.

This clone was seen only once. The chain joins TRBV6-1 to TRBJ2-3, with 15 nucleotides matching TRBD2. The germline V gene encodes CDR1 MNHNS and CDR2 SASEGT. V gave up 2 bases and J gave up 0 bases; unmatched junction bases: 6. This CDR3 region has 19 residues. The CDR3 loop is CASSELPGLAGGSTDTQYF. The CDR3 nucleotides are TGTGCCAGCAGTGAACTACCGGGACTAGCGGGAGGCAGCACAGATACGCAGTATTTT.

This rearrangement joins TRBV19 to TRBJ1-6, with D hard to call. CDR1 and CDR2 from the germline V gene are LNHDA and SQIVND (reference sequence). The V end was cut by 5 bases, the J end by 6 bases, with 14 bases between. This CDR3 is built from 15 residues. The CDR3 region is CASSPEGRPNSPLHF. For the CDR3, the DNA is TGTGCCAGTAGTCCCGAAGGCCGTCCTAATTCACCCCTCCACTTT.

This chain uses TRBV6-1 with TRBJ2-5; D uncertain. V was cut by 1 base and J by 7 bases, with 10 bases left in between. This CDR3 contains 13 residues. Germline CDR1 and CDR2: MNHNS and SASEGT. Written as DNA, the CDR3 is TGTGCCAGCAGTGAAGACGGTTTCGGGACCCAGTACTTC. This gives the protein CASSEDGFGTQYF.

The chain combines TRBV10-3 with TRBJ2-3, with 10 positions matching TRBD2. The CDR3 consists of 15 residues. Germline V lookup: CDR1 ENHRY, CDR2 SYGVKD. After removal of 5 bases from V and 2 bases from J, the junction contained 4 bases not matched to a gene. DNA of the CDR3: TGTGCCATCAGTAGCACTAGCGGGGCCACAGATACGCAGTATTTT. Protein product: CAISSTSGATDTQYF.

The rearrangement joins TRBV5-4 to TRBJ2-5; D is uncertain. The CDR3 is made up of 13 amino acids. CDR1 and CDR2 from the germline V gene are SGHNT and YYREEE (reference sequence). Trimming pared 4 bases from V and 1 base from J, leaving 8 bases between. CDR3 bases: TGTGCCAGCAGCCTAGAGTCCCAAGAGACCCAGTACTTC. Its translation is CASSLESQETQYF.

The chain links TRBV14 to TRBJ2-5; 11 nucleotides align to TRBD2. The CDR3 runs 15 residues. With V trimmed by 5 bases and J by 2 bases, 4 bases remained unmatched. Germline lookup yields CDR1 SGHDN and CDR2 FVKESK. DNA for the CDR3: TGTGCCAGCAGCTTGACTAGCGGGGCTCAAGAGACCCAGTACTTC. This codes for CASSLTSGAQETQYF.

This clone was picked up one time. V is TRBV11-2 and J is TRBJ1-1, with D tentatively TRBD1 (6 bases). V shed 1 base and J shed 0 bases, with 12 bases lying between them. The CDR3 is made up of 16 amino acids. Germline V gene data show CDR1 as SGHAT and CDR2 as FQNNGV. The CDR3 DNA is TGTGCCAGCAGCTTAGCAGGGGAGGGCATGAACACTGAAGCTTTCTTT. Translation gives CASSLAGEGMNTEAFF.

The J gene is TRBJ2-7, the V gene TRBV5-8; weak D call: TRBD1 (6 bases). This CDR3 has 13 residues. Germline loops: CDR1 SGHTS, CDR2 YDEGEE. V was cut by 2 bases and J by 1 base, with 7 bases left in between. The CDR3, as DNA: TGTGCCAGCAGCTTACAGGGTTCCTACGAGCAGTACTTC. This sequence encodes CASSLQGSYEQYF.

In this sample, this clone turned up a few times. This chain uses TRBV27 with TRBJ1-5, with D possibly TRBD1 on 5 matching bases. The CDR3 has 13 residues. Germline CDR1 reads MNHEY; CDR2 reads SMNVEV (reference sequence). Trimming shortened V by 4 bases and J by 7 bases, and 11 bases separated the two germline ends. The CDR3 DNA sequence: TGTGCCAGCAGTTGGCGAGGGGACCAGCCCCAGCATTTT. Amino acid sequence: CASSWRGDQPQHF.

The V and J genes are TRBV19 and TRBJ1-2, with D uncertain. CDR1 is LNHDA and CDR2 is SQIVND in the germline V gene (reference sequence). The CDR3 consists of 15 residues. The V gene lost 11 bases and the J gene lost 4 bases, with 23 bases spanning the gap. The CDR3 DNA follows: TGTGCCGCCAGCCCCGGGGTTCGTGGGTCCTATGGCTACACCTTC. Protein product: CAASPGVRGSYGYTF.

The chain recombines TRBV28 with TRBJ1-4, with TRBD1 matching 7 bases. Trimming at V came to 6 bases and at J to 7 bases, leaving 8 bases not matched to a gene. The CDR3 has 14 residues. CDR1 MDHEN and CDR2 SYDVKM come from the germline V gene. The CDR3 bases are TGTGCCAGCAGCACTCGACAGGGAAGTGAAAAACTGTTTTTT. It encodes CASSTRQGSEKLFF.

The chain is built from TRBV18 and TRBJ1-4; 8 positions agree with TRBD1. The junction had 3 bases not matched to a gene; V was cut back by 4 bases and J by 8 bases. The CDR3 length is 13 residues. Germline V gives CDR1 KGHSH, CDR2 LQKENI. The CDR3 here is CASSLQGGEKLFF. The CDR3 DNA sequence: TGTGCCAGCTCACTACAGGGGGGCGAAAAACTGTTTTTT.

V gene TRBV7-2 combines with J gene TRBJ2-3; 13 bases align to TRBD2. CDR1 and CDR2 (germline): SGHTA, FQGNSA. Germline trimming cut 0 bases from V and 5 bases from J; bases unmatched to any gene: 5. This CDR3 is 17 amino acids long. The CDR3 is CASSLAPLAGGRDTQYF. CDR3 nucleotides: TGTGCCAGCAGCTTAGCCCCACTAGCGGGAGGGCGAGATACGCAGTATTTT. Full variable domain (remainder filled in from reference TRBV7-2 and TRBJ2-3): GAGVSQSPSNKVTEKGKDVELRCDPISGHTALYWYRQSLGQGLEFLIYFQGNSAPDKSGLPSDRFSAERTGGSVSTLTIQRTQQEDSAVYLCASSLAPLAGGRDTQYFGPGTRLTVL.

The CDR3 coding sequence is TGCGCCAGCAGCTCGACAGGGGCGGCTGGCTACACCTTC. Its protein is CASSSTGAAGYTF. This chain uses TRBV5-1 with TRBJ1-2; TRBD1 agrees at 8 bases. Germline V gene data show CDR1 as SGHRS and CDR2 as YFSETQ. V lost 3 bases, J lost 7 bases, and 5 bases stayed unmatched. The CDR3 consists of 13 residues. The variable domain in full, completed from reference TRBV5-1 and TRBJ1-2, reads KAGVTQTPRYLIKTRGQQVTLSCSPISGHRSVSWYQQTPGQGLQFLFEYFSETQRNKGNFPGRFSGRQFSNSRSEMNVSTLELGDSALYLCASSSTGAAGYTFGSGTRLTVV.

The chain is built from TRBV6-1 and TRBJ2-7; D might be TRBD1 (5 bases). The V gene lost 2 bases and the J gene lost 4 bases, with 9 bases spanning the gap. Germline assignment: CDR1 MNHNS and CDR2 SASEGT. The CDR3 has 13 residues. The CDR3 DNA reads TGTGCCAGCAGTGAAAGGGGCAGGTACGAGCAGTACTTC. It specifies CASSERGRYEQYF.

This chain connects TRBV27 to TRBJ1-2; D gene ambiguous. Germline V gene sequence: CDR1 MNHEY, CDR2 SMNVEV (reference sequence). The CDR3 is 14 amino acids. V lost 6 bases and J lost 1, with 12 bases in between. Here the CDR3 reads CASSLDGLNYGYTF. The CDR3 nucleotides are TGTGCCAGCAGCTTAGACGGACTTAACTATGGCTACACCTTC.

This chain links TRBV28 with TRBJ1-5; D possibly corresponds to TRBD1 (5 bases). V dropped 4 bases and J dropped 3 bases, with 16 bases sitting between them. Germline assignment: CDR1 MDHEN and CDR2 SYDVKM. CDR3 length equals 16 residues. The CDR3 loop is CASSSGRSQINQPQHF. The CDR3 DNA follows: TGTGCCAGCAGTTCGGGGCGGAGCCAAATCAATCAGCCCCAGCATTTT.

The chain joins TRBV6-5 to TRBJ1-5, with TRBD1 identical over 10 bases. Germline-derived CDR1 and CDR2 are MNHEY and SVGAGI. The CDR3 totals 13 residues. The ends lost 10 bases at V and 5 bases at J; junction bases unmatched: 5. The CDR3 DNA sequence: TGTGCCACTGGACAGGGGGATTATCAGCCCCAGCATTTT. Translation gives CATGQGDYQPQHF.

A single count supports this clone. This chain uses TRBV19 with TRBJ1-6; 8 bases match TRBD1. Germline V gene lookup returns CDR1 LNHDA and CDR2 SQIVND (reference sequence). V lost 6 bases and J lost 7; bases outside the gene matches: 8. This CDR3 spans 15 amino acids. The CDR3 reads CASSTTGVDNSPLHF. CDR3 nucleotides: TGTGCCAGTAGCACGACAGGGGTTGACAATTCACCCCTCCACTTT.